The source of this T cell receptor beta chain is a study of OX40 agonist ivuxolimab in advanced cancers. About the study: At 0.01 to 10 mg/kg, ivuxolimab was administered intravenously to patients every 2 weeks. Study observations and caveats: The work left the antigen specificity of expanded peripheral T cells undetermined. Some nonresponders likewise displayed low normalized T-cell clonal expansion.

Only in-frame clones appear in the TCRdb table, and some are missing; sequencing was by immunoSEQ multiplex PCR. The sample includes about 70,000 clones, more than 65% of them seen just once. J was trimmed by 4 bases and V by 9 bases; bases with no gene match: 6. From germline, CDR1 is SNHLY and CDR2 FYNNEI. The CDR3 sequence is 13 residues long. As to this clone: Its antigen remains unknown.

Baseline, cycle 4 day 1, and cycle 7 day 1 were the blood sampling points. The clonotype comes from an adult with an advanced solid tumor such as melanoma, head and neck, liver or kidney cancer. The chain links TRBV2 to TRBJ1-2, with 9 bases matching TRBD1. The sample in question was CD4+ or CD8+ T cells sorted from blood, obtained in a trial of the OX40 agonist ivuxolimab. CDR3 in amino acids: CASRTGGAYGYTF. CDR3 in DNA: TGTGCCAGTAGAACAGGGGGCGCCTATGGCTACACCTTC.